Each of the 3 T cell receptor beta chains below was sequenced from the same sample in a study of beta chain features in type 1 diabetes. As every portion of the isolated RNA was reverse transcribed, the sequencing read expressed TCRB transcripts. Clones were sequenced by immunoSEQ multiplex PCR, and TCRdb holds only the in-frame ones, with some missing. The sample lists 150,000 to 200,000 clones, roughly 65% occurring once. No antigen has been identified for these receptors. Study-level results: Within each of all four CD4+ subsets, Type 1 diabetes patients had TCRB CDR3s that were moderately but significantly shorter.

The sequenced sample was naive CD4+ T cells from blood. The receptors come from a man under 40 with type 1 diabetes.

The V and J genes are TRBV4-3 and TRBJ2-5; D assignment may be TRBD1 or TRBD2 (5 bases each). The CDR3 spans 16 residues. In germline, CDR1 is LGHNA, CDR2 YSLEER. V gave up 0 bases and J gave up 4 bases, with 15 bases separating them. CDR3 DNA: TGCGCCAGCAGCCAAGATCTAGGAGCTGGGGGAGAGACCCAGTACTTC. Its translation is CASSQDLGAGGETQYF.

V and J are TRBV28 and TRBJ1-6; possibly TRBD1 for D (6 bases). V was trimmed by 7 bases and J by 10 bases, leaving 17 bases between them. The length of the CDR3 is 14 residues. Germline V gene sequence: CDR1 MDHEN, CDR2 SYDVKM. The CDR3 DNA reads as TGTGCCAGCATCCCCGCGAGGGGGGCGTCACCCCTCCACTTT. Protein product: CASIPARGASPLHF.

This clone was observed a few times. This rearrangement joins TRBV5-1 to TRBJ2-1; D possibly corresponds to TRBD1 (5 bases). Trimming stripped 0 bases from V and 12 bases from J, with 7 bases between. Germline CDR1 SGHRS, CDR2 YFSETQ. CDR3 size: 11 residues. DNA of the CDR3: TGCGCCAGCAGCTTGGATCAGGGGCAGTTCTTC. Translation gives CASSLDQGQFF.